Here is one TCR beta chain with its context. Its specific antigen is unknown. Base qualities are not at hand, and no much larger clone is one base apart. V is pared back by 0 bases and J by 1 base, with 10 bases lying between the germline termini. The CDR3 goes from the cysteine to the phenylalanine over 15 residues. The entry retains the CDR3 DNA only, 45 bases that are in frame from base 1. Reading the germline V gene gives CDR1 SGHDT and CDR2 YYEEEE. Library method: 5' RACE. Instrument used: Illumina HiSeq 2000. A universal primer binding site was introduced by template switching, and a unique molecular identifier was present in the final cDNA, enabling accurate counting of TCR cDNA molecules. First-strand cDNA for TCR alpha and beta chains was synthesized from specific primers in the conserved constant-segment region. To control for contamination, every cDNA library was double barcoded, receiving both a SMART-Mk sample barcode and Illumina barcodes. TruSeq adapter sequences along with Illumina sample barcodes were introduced in two successive PCR steps. The TCR alpha and beta cDNA libraries were sequenced on the Illumina HiSeq platform using custom primers. Concerning the study's data processing: Unique molecular identifiers were extracted from raw reads with MiGEC, and CDR3 positions were determined with MiXCR. Recombination models were inferred per individual with the repgenHMM and IGoR tools using an EM algorithm. Shared clonotype analysis was performed with the tcR package in R, normalizing sharing by the product of cloneset sizes. To study raw recombination without the effects of thymic and clonal selection, out-of-frame nonproductive sequences were analyzed. TCRdb reprocessed the public reads (quality trimming at Q25 with fastp, clone calling with MiXCR) and kept in-frame beta chains. All rows with the same CDR3 protein become a single entry with the most common DNA and genes. TCRdb's processing, not the authors' own work, is the source of the V and J calls. In this sample the table shows approximately 500,000 distinct CDR3 sequences, 20% to 30% of which occur a single time. The top ten constitute about 2.7% of the sample.

Only healthy Caucasian donors were included. The twin cohort comprised three pairs of female monozygotic twins, all aged roughly 18 to 30 years. CD4+ and CD8+ T cell populations were isolated with positive isolation kits from Invitrogen. The data derive from a study of identical twins (dated by TCRdb to about 2016). For the wider study: To test whether fetal clonotypes persist, the study used deep sequencing on TCR alpha and beta repertoires from monozygotic twins, unrelated adults of various ages, and cord blood. Replicate twin experiments were performed at different times using different library preparation protocols to rule out contamination. What the study reported, not specific to this receptor: Zero-insertion analyses could be partly confounded by invariant T cells such as MAIT and iNKT, although diverse VJ usage argued against such confounding for most clonotypes. Fewer insertions were carried by abundant cord blood beta clonotypes; a weaker similar trend was observed in young adult naive repertoires, while no such trend was observed in memory repertoires. Because the same donors could not be followed over many years, conclusions were based on cross-sectional statistical analysis. Compared with coincidental sharing between unrelated individuals, an excess of low generation-probability sequences was observed among out-of-frame TCR alpha sequences shared between twins. In beta out-of-frame sequences, excess twin sharing was weaker, because having fewer shared sequences lowered the signal-to-noise ratio. In monozygotic twins, recombination models systematically underestimated out-of-frame TCR alpha sharing, but the models matched the sharing seen between unrelated individuals.

These data are also associated with another study on T cells expressing NK-cell markers. As the second paper documents: TCR beta-chain repertoires were profiled in sorted CD3+CD56+NKG2C+, CD3+CD56+NKG2C- and CD3+CD56-NKG2C+ T-cell subsets from several donors. Seven of the eight sequenced donors were HCMV-seropositive and one was HCMV-seronegative. To restrict sorting to alphabetaTCR-expressing T cells, an anti-gammadeltaTCR antibody was added in several experiments. In more than five donors, the dominant CD3+CD56+NKG2C+ clonotypes were found to rank among the top 10 CD8+ clonotypes and to make up about 1.0-7.5% of CD8+ T cells. Those dominant clonotypes were again the most abundant among CD3+CD56-NKG2C+ cells in four donors, at roughly 28.3-65%. Whether the expanded NKG2C-expressing T cell clones were specific for HCMV antigens remained unclear. Randomly selected healthy volunteers, three men and five women, were used as the eight sequenced donors. HCMV-specific IgG was detected in serum with a commercial ELISA kit to determine HCMV serostatus. MIGEC was used to demultiplex reads and group the reads by UMI, and MiTCR was used to assemble and quantify clonotypes. Only TCR cDNA sequences supported by at least two reads were kept to exclude erroneous sequences. The tcR package was used for downstream repertoire analysis, with clonotypes matched between fractions based on CDR3 nucleotide sequence plus V segment. Antigen specificity was annotated against VDJdb with VDJmatch, allowing one amino acid substitution in CDR3.

The material sequenced was CD4+ T cells sorted from blood. This clonotype originated in a woman aged 18-29 years in good health. The receptor chain draws on TRBV5-6 and TRBJ2-5; no D gene can be assigned with confidence. The DNA is as follows: TGTGCCAGCAGCTTGGCGTCAGGAACCCAAGAGACCCAGTACTTC. It translates as CASSLASGTQETQYF.